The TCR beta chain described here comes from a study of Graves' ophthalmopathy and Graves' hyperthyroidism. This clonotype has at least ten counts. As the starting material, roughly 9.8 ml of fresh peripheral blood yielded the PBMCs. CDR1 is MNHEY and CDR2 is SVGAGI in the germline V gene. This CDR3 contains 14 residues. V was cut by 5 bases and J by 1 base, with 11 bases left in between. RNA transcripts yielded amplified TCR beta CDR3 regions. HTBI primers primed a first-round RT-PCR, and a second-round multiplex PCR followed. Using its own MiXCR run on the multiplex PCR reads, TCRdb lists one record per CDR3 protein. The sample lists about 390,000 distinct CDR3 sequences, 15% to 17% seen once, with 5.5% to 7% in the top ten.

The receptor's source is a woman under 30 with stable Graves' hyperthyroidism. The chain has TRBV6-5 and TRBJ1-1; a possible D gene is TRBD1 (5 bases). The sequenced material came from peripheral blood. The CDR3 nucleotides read TGTGCCAGCAGTCCTTATGGGGGGAACACTGAAGCTTTCTTT. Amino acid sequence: CASSPYGGNTEAFF.